This T cell receptor (beta chain) was found in a study of blood T cell repertoires in COVID-19. Study at large: T cells, B-cell-depleted T cells, or PBMCs provided the cDNA or gDNA that served as material.

Per the original data handling: Counts of nucleated cells, estimated from reference gene primer amplification, were obtained. Sequencing used immunoSEQ multiplex PCR; TCRdb keeps in-frame clones, though not all of them. The V and J calls and clone size come from that table; D and trimming were worked out from the DNA. The sample contains about 130,000 clones, 85% of which appear only once. CDR1 and CDR2 (germline): GTSNPN, SVGIG (reference sequence). V lost 2 bases, J lost 4 bases, and 11 bases lay in between. CDR3 length: 13 residues. Sequencing used peripheral blood. This rearrangement joins TRBV30 to TRBJ1-1; no definite D call. This TCR was sampled from an elderly man with active or convalescent COVID-19. The CDR3 reads CAWSTGLGTEAFF. The CDR3 bases are TGTGCCTGGAGTACCGGGTTGGGCACTGAAGCTTTCTTT. The whole variable domain, filled in from reference TRBV30 and TRBJ1-1, reads SQTIHQWPATLVQPVGSPLSLECTVEGTSNPNLYWYRQAAGRGLQLLFYSVGIGQISSEVPQNLSASRPQDRQFILSSKKLLLSDSGFYLCAWSTGLGTEAFFGQGTRLTVV.